The 19 T cell receptor beta chains reported below all come from one sample, sequenced in a study of T cells expressing NK-cell markers. TCRdb reanalyzed the 5' RACE reads and collapses them to one entry per CDR3 protein, without DNA. The sample data list roughly 20,000 distinct CDR3 sequences. The sample taken for sequencing was blood T cells: a sorted CD56 or NKG2C T cell subset, CD4+ or CD8+ T cells, or bulk PBMC T cells (not recorded which). The receptors were gathered from a man aged 18 to 70 in good health.

The chain employs TRBV5-4 and TRBJ2-1; there is no DNA to check the TCRdb D call of TRBD2. CDR1 SGHNT and CDR2 YYREEE come from the germline V gene (reference sequence). CDR3 length equals 16 residues. The CDR3 region is CASSPRLAGTSGEQFF. Full variable domain (outside the CDR3, taken from reference TRBV5-4 and TRBJ2-1): ETGVTQSPTHLIKTRGQQVTLRCSSQSGHNTVSWYQQALGQGPQFIFQYYREEENGRGNFPPRFSGLQFPNYSSELNVNALELDDSALYLCASSPRLAGTSGEQFFGPGTRLTVL.

The chain has TRBV3-1 and TRBJ1-5; TCRdb designates TRBD1, a call that cannot be tested without DNA. CDR1 and CDR2 from the germline V gene are LGHDT and YNNKEL (reference sequence). The CDR3 runs to 14 residues. This chain's CDR3 is CASSATQGSQPQHF.

The chain recombines TRBV28 with TRBJ1-1. The CDR3 spans 12 residues. CDR1 and CDR2 from the germline V gene are MDHEN and SYDVKM. The CDR3 here is CASNSRDTEAFF.

The chain recombines TRBV27 with TRBJ1-3; the TRBD1 assignment by TCRdb is unverifiable without DNA. This CDR3 region has 15 residues. Germline assignment: CDR1 MNHEY and CDR2 SMNVEV (reference sequence). The CDR3 spells CASSPDSGSGNTIYF.

The gene calls are TRBV20-1 and TRBJ2-1. From germline, CDR1 is DFQATT and CDR2 SNEGSKA (reference sequence). This CDR3 region has 13 residues. Here the CDR3 reads CSARGTYLDEQFF.

The chain joins TRBV20-1 to TRBJ2-3. CDR3 length: 11 residues. Per germline, CDR1 DFQATT and CDR2 SNEGSKA (reference sequence). CDR3 sequence: CSATTTDTQYF.

The chain combines TRBV14 with TRBJ2-7; TCRdb designates TRBD1, a call that cannot be tested without DNA. The CDR3 length is 16 residues. Per the germline V gene, CDR1 is SGHDN and CDR2 is FVKESK. The CDR3 is CASSPATGGSPYEQYF.

The J gene is TRBJ1-2, the V gene TRBV2; TCRdb's D call, TRBD1, is unchecked because there is no DNA. CDR1 and CDR2 from the germline V gene are SNHLY and FYNNEI. The CDR3 has 13 amino acids. CDR3 sequence reads: CASRVTGSDGYTF.

The chain recombines TRBV29-1 with TRBJ1-2; TCRdb returns TRBD1, unconfirmable since there is no DNA. CDR3 length: 11 residues. Germline CDR1 is SQVTM and CDR2 is ANQGSEA. The CDR3 region is CSATGGRGYTF.

The CDR3 sequence is CASSYLSGGEQFF. The J gene is TRBJ2-1, the V gene TRBV3-1; there is no DNA to check the TCRdb D call of TRBD1. This CDR3 contains 13 residues. Germline CDR1 is LGHDT and CDR2 is YNNKEL (reference sequence).

The V and J genes are TRBV6-1 and TRBJ2-1; TCRdb names TRBD1, which stays unverified in the absence of DNA. The germline V gene has CDR1 MNHNS and CDR2 SASEGT. The CDR3 spans 15 residues. The CDR3 loop is CASSPPGTPYNEQFF.

The rearrangement joins TRBV6-5 to TRBJ1-4; TCRdb selects TRBD1, and the lack of DNA leaves this call unchecked. Germline-derived CDR1 and CDR2 are MNHEY and SVGAGI. This CDR3 spans 14 amino acids. CDR3 amino acids: CASSNRGTNEKLFF.

The V call is TRBV7-6, the J call TRBJ1-4; TCRdb names TRBD1, which stays unverified in the absence of DNA. Germline V gene data show CDR1 as SGHVS and CDR2 as FNYEAQ. The length of the CDR3 is 15 residues. CDR3 sequence reads: CASSLTQGLGEKLFF.

CDR3: CASSDFRERGAQHF. The chain combines TRBV2 with TRBJ1-5. Per the germline V gene, CDR1 is SNHLY and CDR2 is FYNNEI. The CDR3 has 14 residues.

This chain joins TRBV19 and TRBJ1-1; checking the TCRdb D call of TRBD1 is not possible without DNA. The germline CDR1 and CDR2 sequences are LNHDA and SQIVND (reference sequence). This CDR3 region has 13 residues. The CDR3 reads CASSMMGGTEAFF. Filled out from reference TRBV19 and TRBJ1-1, the complete variable domain reads DGGITQSPKYLFRKEGQNVTLSCEQNLNHDAMYWYRQDPGQGLRLIYYSQIVNDFQKGDIAEGYSVSREKKESFPLTVTSAQKNPTAFYLCASSMMGGTEAFFGQGTRLTVV.

The chain links TRBV3-1 to TRBJ2-5; checking the TCRdb D call of TRBD2 is not possible without DNA. Germline V lookup: CDR1 LGHDT, CDR2 YNNKEL (reference sequence). CDR3 length: 13 residues. The CDR3 sequence: CASSSGTGETQYF.

The V and J genes are TRBV27 and TRBJ2-1; TCRdb calls TRBD2, which cannot be checked without DNA. CDR1 and CDR2 (germline): MNHEY, SMNVEV (reference sequence). The CDR3 length is 17 residues. CDR3 protein: CASSFRPGLAKGDEQFF.

The chain has TRBV9 and TRBJ2-7. The germline CDR1 and CDR2 sequences are SGDLS and YYNGEE. The CDR3 extends over 14 amino acids. CDR3 in amino acids: CASSGTTGNYEQYF.

This chain links TRBV6-1 with TRBJ2-2; the TCRdb D gene call, TRBD1, has no DNA to confirm it. CDR1 is MNHNS and CDR2 is SASEGT in the germline V gene. This CDR3 is built from 15 residues. The CDR3 reads CASSLEGAITGELFF.